The source of this T cell receptor beta chain is a study of blood T cell repertoires in COVID-19. Study context: The study drew acute and convalescent COVID-19 samples from the United States, Italy and Spain. T cells, B-cell-depleted T cells, or PBMCs provided the cDNA or gDNA that served as material.

Authors' processing steps: For nucleated cells, counts were estimated from reference gene primer amplification. Assay used: immunoSEQ multiplex PCR; TCRdb lists only in-frame clones, some missing. V and J calls plus clone size are reproduced from that table; the DNA served to infer D and trimming. The sample records under 95,000 clones, over 80% being singletons. Trimming left V 1 base short and J 7 bases short, with 11 bases between. Germline CDR1 LNHDA, CDR2 SQIVND (reference sequence). This CDR3 spans 14 amino acids. This clone was seen only once. Sequences were obtained from peripheral blood. The gene calls are TRBV19 and TRBJ2-1; possible D gene TRBD1, 6 bases. The clonotype originates from a woman older than 75 with active or convalescent COVID-19. CDR3 sequence: CASSIGGQWNEQFF. The DNA for the CDR3 is TGTGCCAGTAGTATAGGGGGGCAATGGAATGAGCAGTTCTTC.